The subject of this entry is one T cell receptor beta chain. Its antigen is as yet unknown. 13 Jbeta primers and 60 Vbeta primers were used for the PCR. Assay: immunoSEQ multiplex PCR; the TCRdb copy retains only in-frame clones and omits some. Here the sample spans around 110,000 clones, roughly 80% being singletons. The CDR3 extends over 17 amino acids. CDR1 and CDR2 (germline): LGHNA, YNFKEQ. V was clipped by 3 bases and J by 2 bases; unmatched bases: 10. The sample is drawn from a study of cytomegalovirus exposure and HLA in healthy donors. Findings and limits, study-wide: In the analysis, some V segments, TRBV6-2 and TRBV6-3 included, were excluded as indistinguishable. It was assumed in the presence/absence analyses that sequencing depth was roughly uniform across donors. Later analysis demonstrated an association between a missense DCLRE1C variant and TCR beta V- and J-gene trimming.

The sequence was collected from a man in his fifties or sixties in good health and CMV-seronegative. The sample consisted of PBMCs. V usage is TRBV4-2 and J usage is TRBJ2-4; 7 positions agree with TRBD2. As DNA, the CDR3 is TGTGCCAGCAGCCACCCGGCCAGCGGGGAGACCAAAAACATTCAGTACTTC. It encodes CASSHPASGETKNIQYF.